This TCR beta chain was recorded in a study of blood T cell repertoires in COVID-19. Whole-study context: Samples of COVID-19 (acute and convalescent) were obtained from the United States, Italy and Spain. Nucleic acid was either cDNA or gDNA, and it came from T cells, B-cell-depleted T cells, or PBMCs.

This CDR3 is 13 amino acids long. Between the trimmed V and J ends, which lost 6 bases and 4 bases, there was a span of 12 bases. Germline CDR1 is MNHEY and CDR2 is SVGAGI. How the authors handled the data: Estimation of nucleated cell counts relied on the amplification of reference gene primers. Here immunoSEQ multiplex PCR was the method, and the copy in TCRdb shows in-frame clones only, minus some. V and J calls and clone size are those listed in that table; D and trimming were worked out from the DNA. In the table there are more than 150,000 clones, approximately 83% of which are singletons. This clone appeared once.

Sequenced material: peripheral blood. The chain joins TRBV6-5 to TRBJ2-5, with D unclear. The receptor was derived from an older woman with acute or convalescent COVID-19. CDR3 protein: CASRAGGLETQYF. CDR3 bases: TGTGCCAGCAGGGCTGGTGGGCTAGAGACCCAGTACTTC.